The source of this T cell receptor (beta chain) is a study of blood T cell repertoires in COVID-19. Overall study context: Samples of COVID-19 (acute and convalescent) were obtained from the United States, Italy and Spain.

Germline V lookup: CDR1 LGHDT, CDR2 YNNKEL (reference sequence). The CDR3 has 13 residues. Trimming left V 2 bases short and J 6 bases short, with 10 bases between. Repertoires were generated with immunoSEQ multiplex PCR, while TCRdb's copy carries only in-frame clones and drops some. The sample lists 200,000 or so clones; approximately 90% were seen once. Study members were between about 18 and 100 years old and lived in 20 to 30 US regions. Concerning this clone itself: The identical CDR3 is also encoded by other nucleotide sequences in the sample.

Sequenced material: PBMCs or T cells enriched from blood (not recorded which). The receptor's source is a middle-aged woman with acute COVID-19. The J gene is TRBJ1-2, the V gene TRBV3-1 (or the pseudogene TRBV3-2), with a tentative D call TRBD1 (6 bases). DNA for the CDR3: TGTGCCAGCAGCCAACGCGCAGGGGATGGCTACACCTTC. Protein product: CASSQRAGDGYTF.